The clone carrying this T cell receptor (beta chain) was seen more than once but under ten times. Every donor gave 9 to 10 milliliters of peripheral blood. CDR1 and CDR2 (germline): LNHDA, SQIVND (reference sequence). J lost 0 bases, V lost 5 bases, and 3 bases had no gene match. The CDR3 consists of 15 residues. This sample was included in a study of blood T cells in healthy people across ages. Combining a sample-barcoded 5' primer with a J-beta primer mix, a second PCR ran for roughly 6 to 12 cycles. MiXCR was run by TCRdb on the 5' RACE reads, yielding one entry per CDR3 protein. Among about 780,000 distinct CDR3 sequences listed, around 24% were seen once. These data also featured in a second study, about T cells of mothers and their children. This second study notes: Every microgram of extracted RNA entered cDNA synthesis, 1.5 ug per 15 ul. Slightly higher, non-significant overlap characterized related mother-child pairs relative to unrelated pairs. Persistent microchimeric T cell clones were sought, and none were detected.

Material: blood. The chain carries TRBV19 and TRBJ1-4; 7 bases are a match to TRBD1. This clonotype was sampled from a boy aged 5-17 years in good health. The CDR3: CASSVTGPTNEKLFF. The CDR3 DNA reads TGTGCCAGTAGTGTGACAGGGCCAACTAATGAAAAACTGTTTTTT.